This T cell receptor beta chain was retrieved from a study of blood T cell repertoires in COVID-19. Study at large: Material from acute and convalescent COVID-19 was sourced from the United States, Italy and Spain.

Profiled with immunoSEQ multiplex PCR; TCRdb holds only in-frame clones, not every one. The sample contains roughly 83,000 clones, 86% of which appear only once. This clonotype was obtained from a man aged 45-65 years with active COVID-19. The sample taken for sequencing was peripheral blood.

CDR3 loop: CASSLNRGRGANVLTF. In DNA, the CDR3 is TGTGCCAGCAGCTTAAACAGGGGGCGAGGGGCCAACGTCCTGACTTTC. The chain uses TRBV7-2 and TRBJ2-6; 9 bases fit TRBD1. Trimming at V came to 2 bases and at J to 4 bases, leaving 3 bases not matched to a gene. The CDR3 is 16 residues long. Germline loops: CDR1 SGHTA, CDR2 FQGNSA.